This T cell receptor beta chain was sequenced in a study of T cells in Graves' hyperthyroidism and ophthalmopathy. Study findings and constraints: The majority of expanded thyroid clonotypes above 0.001 also appeared in blood.

The study enrolled patients aged 18 to 65 with newly diagnosed hyperthyroidism of under 2 months' duration. PBMCs were obtained from about 10 ml fresh peripheral blood. Many counts were recorded for this clonotype. Its cognate antigen is unknown. Amplification targeted TCR beta CDR3 regions from RNA transcripts. HTBI primers were used for first-round RT-PCR of the TCR CDR3. TCRdb redid the calling of the multiplex PCR reads with MiXCR, one entry per CDR3 protein. The data contain 350,000 to 400,000 distinct CDR3 sequences, roughly 19% of them singletons. The CDR3 spans 12 residues. The germline V gene encodes CDR1 SEHNR and CDR2 FQNEAQ (reference sequence). Trimming left V 5 bases short and J 5 bases short, with 9 bases between.

This TCR was sampled from a young woman with Graves' hyperthyroidism. Sequencing was performed on blood. V usage is TRBV7-9 and J usage is TRBJ2-5; no firm D call. CDR3 in DNA: TGTGCCAGCAGCCTGGACGTGGAGACCCAGTACTTC. Translated, it gives CASSLDVETQYF.